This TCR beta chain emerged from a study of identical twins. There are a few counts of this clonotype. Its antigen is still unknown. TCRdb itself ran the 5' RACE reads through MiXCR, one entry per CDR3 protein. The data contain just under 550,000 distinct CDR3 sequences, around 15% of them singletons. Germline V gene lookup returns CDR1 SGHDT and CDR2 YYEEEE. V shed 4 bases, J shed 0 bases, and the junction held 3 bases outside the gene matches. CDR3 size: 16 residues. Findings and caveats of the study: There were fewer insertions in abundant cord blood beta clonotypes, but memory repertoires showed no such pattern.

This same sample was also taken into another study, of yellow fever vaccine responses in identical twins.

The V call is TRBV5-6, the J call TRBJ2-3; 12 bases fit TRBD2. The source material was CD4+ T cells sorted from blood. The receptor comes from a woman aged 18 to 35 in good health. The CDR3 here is CASSRTSGMSTDTQYF. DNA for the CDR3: TGTGCCAGCAGCAGGACTAGCGGGATGAGCACAGATACGCAGTATTTT. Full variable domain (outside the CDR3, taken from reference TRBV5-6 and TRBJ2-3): DAGVTQSPTHLIKTRGQQVTLRCSPKSGHDTVSWYQQALGQGPQFIFQYYEEEERQRGNFPDRFSGHQFPNYSSELNVNALLLGDSALYLCASSRTSGMSTDTQYFGPGTRLTVL.